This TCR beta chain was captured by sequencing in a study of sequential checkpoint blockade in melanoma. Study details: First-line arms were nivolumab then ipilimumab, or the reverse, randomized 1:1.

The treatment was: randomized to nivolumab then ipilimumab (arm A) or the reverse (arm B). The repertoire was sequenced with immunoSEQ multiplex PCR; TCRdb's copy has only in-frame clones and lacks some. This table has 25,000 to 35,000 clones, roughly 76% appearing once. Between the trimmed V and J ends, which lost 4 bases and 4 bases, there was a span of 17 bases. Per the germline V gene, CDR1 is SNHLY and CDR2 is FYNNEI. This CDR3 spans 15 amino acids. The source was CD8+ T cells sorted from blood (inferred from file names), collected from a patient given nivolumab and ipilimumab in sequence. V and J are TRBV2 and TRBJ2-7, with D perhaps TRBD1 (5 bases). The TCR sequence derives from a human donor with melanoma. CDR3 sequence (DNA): TGTGCCAGCAGTGGATGGACCAGGGTCGGTTACGAGCAGTACTTC. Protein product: CASSGWTRVGYEQYF.